A single sample is the source of the 32 T cell receptor beta chains below, sequenced in a study of cytomegalovirus exposure and HLA in healthy donors. The PCR contained 60 Vbeta and 13 Jbeta primers. TCRdb keeps only in-frame clones here, not all; method: immunoSEQ multiplex PCR. This sample carries about 240,000 clones, about 80% of them seen once, and the ten largest clones take around 8.3%. Sequenced material: PBMCs. Receptors were obtained from a woman aged 60 to 75 in good health and CMV-seropositive.

The table lists this clone with a count of one. This chain links TRBV2 with TRBJ1-5, with D unresolved. CDR1 is SNHLY and CDR2 is FYNNEI in the germline V gene. V was clipped by 1 base and J by 5 bases, with 6 bases between them. The CDR3 spans 13 residues. Written as DNA, the CDR3 is TGTGCCAGCAGTGAAGAAAGCCATCAGCCCCAGCATTTT. Protein product: CASSEESHQPQHF.

CDR3 bases: TGCGCCAGCAGCTTGGATCCGGGAGTAGAGGAGACCCAGTACTTC. It translates to CASSLDPGVEETQYF. This chain joins TRBV5-1 and TRBJ2-5, with D perhaps TRBD2 (6 bases). V lost 0 bases and J lost 5, with 14 bases in between. The length of the CDR3 is 15 residues. Germline V gene lookup returns CDR1 SGHRS and CDR2 YFSETQ.

DNA for the CDR3: TGTGCCAGTAGTCTGGGGACAGGGGGGACTGAAGCTTTCTTT. Protein product: CASSLGTGGTEAFF. The chain joins TRBV19 to TRBJ1-1, with 11 bases matching TRBD1. The CDR3 runs to 14 residues. Germline V gene data show CDR1 as LNHDA and CDR2 as SQIVND (reference sequence). The junction had 4 bases not matched to a gene; V was cut back by 5 bases and J by 5 bases.

The genes are TRBV7-9 and TRBJ2-5; 7 bases line up with TRBD1. Germline CDR1 reads SEHNR; CDR2 reads FQNEAQ (reference sequence). The length of the CDR3 is 13 residues. V gave up 5 bases and J gave up 3 bases; unmatched junction bases: 3. CDR3 amino acids: CASSPGQEETQYF. CDR3 bases: TGTGCCAGCAGCCCCGGACAGGAAGAGACCCAGTACTTC.

This chain uses TRBV6-5 with TRBJ1-5; possibly TRBD1 for D (5 bases). V lost 7 bases and J 3 bases, leaving 7 bases between the germline ends. The CDR3 is made up of 12 amino acids. Germline CDR1 is MNHEY and CDR2 is SVGAGI. The CDR3 nucleotides read TGTGCCAGCACGGACATCAATCAGCCCCAGCATTTT. Encoded protein: CASTDINQPQHF.

This clone was seen a handful of times. The rearrangement links TRBV4-1 to TRBJ1-5; 8 bases line up with TRBD1. This CDR3 has 16 amino acids. Germline V lookup: CDR1 MGHRA, CDR2 YSYEKL. V trimming: 4 bases; J trimming: 7 bases; junction bases outside the gene matches: 12. The CDR3 region is CASSRNPTGAEQPQHF. The CDR3 nucleotides are TGCGCCAGCAGCCGCAACCCGACAGGGGCCGAGCAGCCCCAGCATTTT.

The gene calls are TRBV27 and TRBJ2-5, with TRBD1 identical over 8 bases. In germline, CDR1 is MNHEY, CDR2 SMNVEV (reference sequence). The CDR3 runs to 13 residues. V was pared by 5 bases and J by 7 bases, with 6 bases of the junction left unmatched. CDR3 residues: CASSGGTGGTQYF. In DNA, the CDR3 is TGTGCCAGCAGTGGAGGGACAGGAGGGACCCAGTACTTC.

This clone was counted between two and nine times. This chain uses TRBV29-1 with TRBJ2-1; D not certain. The CDR3 is made up of 12 amino acids. V was cut by 4 bases and J by 4 bases, with 8 bases left in between. Germline CDR1 SQVTM, CDR2 ANQGSEA. The CDR3: CSVGAQYNEQFF. In DNA, the CDR3 is TGCAGCGTTGGAGCACAGTACAATGAGCAGTTCTTC.

V gene TRBV27 combines with J gene TRBJ2-3; 9 bases fit TRBD2. CDR3 size: 16 residues. The germline gives CDR1 MNHEY, CDR2 SMNVEV (reference sequence). V was clipped by 5 bases and J by 2 bases; unmatched bases: 8. The CDR3 loop is CASSPWTSAYTDTQYF. In DNA form, the CDR3 reads TGTGCCAGCAGTCCCTGGACTAGCGCCTACACAGATACGCAGTATTTT.

The chain recombines TRBV19 with TRBJ2-3, with TRBD1 identical over 8 bases. The V gene end was trimmed by 5 bases and the J gene end by 4 bases; junction bases not matched to a gene: 2. The V gene's germline CDR1 is LNHDA and CDR2 SQIVND (reference sequence). The CDR3 is 13 residues long. Written as DNA, the CDR3 is TGTGCCAGTAGTGAGACAGGGGCAGATACGCAGTATTTT. It specifies CASSETGADTQYF.

The J gene is TRBJ2-1, the V gene TRBV29-1; 7 nucleotides agree with TRBD2. Trimming removed 7 bases from V and 3 bases from J; junction bases left unmatched: 6. The CDR3 has 13 amino acids. Germline CDR1 SQVTM, CDR2 ANQGSEA. In nucleotides, the CDR3 is TGCAGCGAAAATAGCGGGTTCTACAATGAGCAGTTCTTC. Its protein is CSENSGFYNEQFF.

The V call is TRBV25-1, the J call TRBJ1-2; TRBD1 matches at 7 bases. V lost 6 bases to trimming and J lost 0 bases; unmatched junction nucleotides: 4. The germline V gene encodes CDR1 MGHDK and CDR2 SYGVNS. This CDR3 has 14 amino acids. CDR3 sequence reads: CASRGQRTNYGYTF. CDR3 DNA sequence: TGTGCCAGCAGGGGACAGCGTACTAACTATGGCTACACCTTC.

The chain links TRBV2 to TRBJ2-2; 8 nucleotides match TRBD2. Germline assignment: CDR1 SNHLY and CDR2 FYNNEI. This CDR3 is built from 15 residues. Trimming at V came to 6 bases and at J to 4 bases, leaving 7 bases not matched to a gene. CDR3 residues: CASRLAEKGTGELFF. In nucleotides, the CDR3 is TGTGCCAGCAGACTAGCGGAGAAGGGCACCGGGGAGCTGTTTTTT.

The chain links TRBV10-3 to TRBJ2-3; 12 bases map to TRBD1. CDR1 is ENHRY, CDR2 SYGVKD, per germline. Unmatched junction bases numbered 7, after V lost 6 bases and J lost 0 bases. CDR3 length: 17 amino acids. The CDR3 sequence: CAISPGQGAPSTDTQYF. Written as DNA, the CDR3 is TGTGCCATCAGCCCGGGACAGGGGGCGCCGAGCACAGATACGCAGTATTTT.

This chain links TRBV11-3 with TRBJ2-2; 9 bases map to TRBD2. V was clipped by 5 bases and J by 5 bases; unmatched bases: 3. The CDR3 covers 14 residues. In germline, CDR1 is SGHNT, CDR2 YENEEA. Written as DNA, the CDR3 is TGTGCCAGCAGCCTAGGACTAGCGACCGGGGAGCTGTTTTTT. Protein product: CASSLGLATGELFF.

This rearrangement joins TRBV2 to TRBJ2-7; 12 bases agree with TRBD2. The J segment lost 2 bases and the V segment lost 7 bases, leaving 6 bases of the junction unmatched. Germline V gene sequence: CDR1 SNHLY, CDR2 FYNNEI. The CDR3 runs 15 residues. CDR3: CASNRLAGETYEQYF. The CDR3 DNA sequence: TGTGCCAGCAATAGACTAGCGGGAGAAACCTACGAGCAGTACTTC.

The V gene is TRBV6-1, the J gene TRBJ2-7, with D possibly being TRBD1 (6 bases). V was pared by 5 bases and J by 5 bases, with 10 bases between. Germline assignment: CDR1 MNHNS and CDR2 SASEGT. The CDR3 consists of 12 residues. Here the CDR3 reads CASSQGSNEQYF. CDR3 DNA sequence: TGTGCCAGCAGTCAGGGGTCGAACGAGCAGTACTTC.

This chain links TRBV5-1 with TRBJ2-1; 8 bases align to TRBD1. J lost 7 bases, V lost 4 bases, and 10 bases had no gene match. The germline CDR1 and CDR2 sequences are SGHRS and YFSETQ. The CDR3 has 15 amino acids. CDR3 DNA: TGCGCCAGCAGCGGAGGGACAGGTCGACAAAATGAGCAGTTCTTC. This codes for CASSGGTGRQNEQFF.

The V and J genes are TRBV10-3 and TRBJ2-5; tentative D call: TRBD2 (6 bases). The end of the DNA is better explained by TRBJ2-7, so the J call may be wrong. The germline V gene has CDR1 ENHRY and CDR2 SYGVKD. The CDR3 extends over 12 amino acids. Here the CDR3 DNA reads TGTGCCACTAAGACTAGTACCTACGAGCAGTACTTC. As protein: CATKTSTYEQYF.

The chain joins TRBV2 to TRBJ2-7; no definite D call. Trimming shortened V by 4 bases and J by 5 bases, and 12 bases separated the two germline ends. Looked up from germline, CDR1 is SNHLY and CDR2 is FYNNEI. This CDR3 is 13 amino acids long. The CDR3 DNA reads TGTGCCAGCAGTGCCCTTACCTATAACGAGCAGTACTTC. Its protein product is CASSALTYNEQYF.

The chain carries TRBV10-2 and TRBJ2-1, with 8 bases lining up with TRBD2. The CDR3 is made up of 14 amino acids. The trim removed 8 bases at V and 2 bases at J, leaving 5 bases unmatched. Germline V gives CDR1 WSHSY, CDR2 SAAADI. The CDR3 DNA follows: TGCGCCAGCGGAAATAGCGGGGCCTACAATGAGCAGTTCTTC. Its translation is CASGNSGAYNEQFF.

The chain combines TRBV9 with TRBJ2-3, with D uncertain. The V gene lost 6 bases and the J gene lost 6 bases, with 14 bases spanning the gap. In germline, CDR1 is SGDLS, CDR2 YYNGEE. This CDR3 has 13 residues. The CDR3 bases are TGTGCCAGCACTCCCCCGGAGTCGGATACGCAGTATTTT. Protein: CASTPPESDTQYF.

V usage is TRBV6-7 and J usage is TRBJ1-1; D unresolved. TRBV6-7 is reported as an ORF; its role is uncertain. The V end lost 2 bases, the J end lost 8 bases, and 18 bases lay between the germline ends. This CDR3 has 15 amino acids. For the CDR3, the DNA is TGTGCCAGCAGTTACGGGGTAAAGGAGGGCTTCGAAGCTTTCTTT. It encodes CASSYGVKEGFEAFF.

The chain carries TRBV19 and TRBJ2-7; TRBD2 agrees at 8 bases. The CDR3 extends over 15 amino acids. CDR1 and CDR2 from the germline V gene are LNHDA and SQIVND (reference sequence). The V segment lost 0 bases and the J segment 5 bases; nucleotides outside the gene matches: 6. Here the CDR3 reads CASSIENGRGNEQYF. The DNA for the CDR3 is TGTGCCAGTAGTATAGAGAACGGGAGGGGGAACGAGCAGTACTTC. Filled out from reference TRBV19 and TRBJ2-7, the complete variable domain reads DGGITQSPKYLFRKEGQNVTLSCEQNLNHDAMYWYRQDPGQGLRLIYYSQIVNDFQKGDIAEGYSVSREKKESFPLTVTSAQKNPTAFYLCASSIENGRGNEQYFGPGTRLTVT.

The chain combines TRBV7-3 with TRBJ1-2; tentative D call: TRBD1 (6 bases). The length of the CDR3 is 14 residues. From germline, CDR1 is SGHTA and CDR2 FQGTGA. Trimming removed 6 bases from V and 3 bases from J, with 14 bases in between. CDR3 sequence reads: CASSLQGRDYGYTF. CDR3 bases: TGTGCCAGCAGTCTACAGGGACGGGACTATGGCTACACCTTC.

The chain uses TRBV4-2 and TRBJ2-1; a possible D gene is TRBD1 (6 bases). This CDR3 spans 15 amino acids. V lost 0 bases and J lost 4, with 10 bases in between. In germline, CDR1 is LGHNA, CDR2 YNFKEQ. Here the CDR3 reads CASSQDSGTYNEQFF. The CDR3 bases are TGTGCCAGCAGCCAAGATTCAGGGACATACAATGAGCAGTTCTTC.

The chain recombines TRBV30 with TRBJ2-3; the match to TRBD2 covers 7 bases. Losses at the gene ends were 2 bases for V and 2 bases for J; bases not matched to a gene: 7. Germline CDR1 reads GTSNPN; CDR2 reads SVGIG (reference sequence). This CDR3 region has 15 residues. CDR3 loop: CAWSPLAGDTDTQYF. The CDR3, as DNA: TGTGCCTGGAGTCCTCTGGCGGGAGACACAGATACGCAGTATTTT.

The V and J genes are TRBV18 and TRBJ1-1; D is unclear. Germline CDR1 is KGHSH and CDR2 is LQKENI. V lost 5 bases to trimming and J lost 1 base, with 8 bases between them. The CDR3 has 13 residues. The CDR3 region has the DNA TGTGCCAGCTCAGAACAGCAGAACACTGAAGCTTTCTTT. Its protein is CASSEQQNTEAFF.

As concerns this clone: The sample carries other DNA sequences with the same CDR3. In DNA form, the CDR3 reads TGCAGCGTTGGAGGTCGGATGAACACTGAAGCTTTCTTT. Translated: CSVGGRMNTEAFF. This chain links TRBV29-1 with TRBJ1-1; D unclear. Germline V lookup: CDR1 SQVTM, CDR2 ANQGSEA. The CDR3 sequence is 13 residues long. Deletions cut 4 bases from V and 0 bases from J, with 9 bases between.

This chain connects TRBV5-4 to TRBJ1-4; TRBD1 is a possible D gene (6 bases). The V end lost 4 bases, the J end lost 7 bases, and 20 bases lay between the germline ends. Germline-derived CDR1 and CDR2 are SGHNT and YYREEE (reference sequence). The CDR3 runs to 16 residues. CDR3 amino acids: CASSLSAGAPFEKLFF. CDR3 DNA sequence: TGTGCCAGCAGCCTCTCCGCGGGGGCGCCGTTTGAAAAACTGTTTTTT.

The rearrangement links TRBV4-1 to TRBJ2-7; 7 bases align to TRBD2. Germline-derived CDR1 and CDR2 are MGHRA and YSYEKL. This CDR3 is built from 15 residues. The J segment lost 2 bases and the V segment lost 4 bases, leaving 8 bases of the junction unmatched. CDR3 DNA sequence: TGCGCCAGCAGCCGGACTTGGGGGGGGACCTACGAGCAGTACTTC. Translation: CASSRTWGGTYEQYF.

V usage is TRBV19 and J usage is TRBJ2-3; 9 bases match TRBD1. The CDR3 runs to 15 residues. The germline V gene has CDR1 LNHDA and CDR2 SQIVND (reference sequence). J gave up 4 bases and V 3 bases, and 5 bases lay outside the gene matches. The CDR3 DNA sequence: TGTGCCAGTAGTATCCTAACAGGGGGCGCAGATACGCAGTATTTT. This translates into CASSILTGGADTQYF.